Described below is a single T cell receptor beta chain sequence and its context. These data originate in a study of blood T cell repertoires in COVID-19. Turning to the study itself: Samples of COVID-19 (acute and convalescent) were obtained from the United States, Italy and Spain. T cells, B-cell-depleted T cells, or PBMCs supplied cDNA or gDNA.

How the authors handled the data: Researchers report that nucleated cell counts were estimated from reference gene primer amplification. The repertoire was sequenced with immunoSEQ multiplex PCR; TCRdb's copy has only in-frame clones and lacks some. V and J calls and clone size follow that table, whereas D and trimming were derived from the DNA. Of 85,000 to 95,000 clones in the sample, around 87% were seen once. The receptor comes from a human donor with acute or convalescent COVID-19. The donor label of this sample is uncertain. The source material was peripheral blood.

The CDR3: CAWSLRGRTSGNTIYF. CDR3 bases: TGTGCCTGGAGCCTCAGGGGCCGAACCTCTGGAAACACCATATATTTT. The rearrangement uses TRBV30 and TRBJ1-3; D is perhaps TRBD1 (6 bases). V was clipped by 3 bases and J by 0 bases, with 15 bases between them. Germline assignment: CDR1 GTSNPN and CDR2 SVGIG (reference sequence). The CDR3 length is 16 residues.